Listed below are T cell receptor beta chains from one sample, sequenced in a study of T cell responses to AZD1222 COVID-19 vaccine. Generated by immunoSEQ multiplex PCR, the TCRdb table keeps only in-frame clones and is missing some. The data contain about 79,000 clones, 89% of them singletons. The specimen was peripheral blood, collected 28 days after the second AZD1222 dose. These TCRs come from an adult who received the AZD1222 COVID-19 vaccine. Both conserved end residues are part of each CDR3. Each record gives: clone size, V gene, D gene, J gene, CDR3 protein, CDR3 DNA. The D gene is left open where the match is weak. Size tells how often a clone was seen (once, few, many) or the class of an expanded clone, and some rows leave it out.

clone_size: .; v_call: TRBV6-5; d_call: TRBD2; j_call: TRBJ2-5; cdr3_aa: CASRLAGGVETQYF; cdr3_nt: TGTGCCAGCAGACTAGCGGGAGGGGTGGAGACCCAGTACTTC
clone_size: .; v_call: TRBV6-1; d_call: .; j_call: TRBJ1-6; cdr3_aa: CASSDYIGQGRRALHF; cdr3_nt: TGTGCCAGCAGTGATTATATCGGGCAGGGTCGAAGGGCCCTCCACTTT
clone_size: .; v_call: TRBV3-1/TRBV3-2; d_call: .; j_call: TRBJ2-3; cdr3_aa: CASSGGRQFSTDTQYF; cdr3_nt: TGTGCCAGCAGCGGCGGGCGGCAGTTCTCCACAGATACGCAGTATTTT
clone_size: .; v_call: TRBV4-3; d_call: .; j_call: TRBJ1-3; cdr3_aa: CASSQYKDRSSGNTIYF; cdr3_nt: TGCGCCAGCAGCCAGTACAAGGACCGAAGCTCTGGAAACACCATATATTTT
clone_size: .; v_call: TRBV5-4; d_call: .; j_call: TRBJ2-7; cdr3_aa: CASSLGTYEQYF; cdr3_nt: TGTGCCAGCAGCCTGGGTACCTACGAGCAGTACTTC
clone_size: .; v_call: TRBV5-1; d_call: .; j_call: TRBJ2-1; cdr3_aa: CASSSNYGSQQFF; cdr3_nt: TGCGCCAGCAGCTCAAATTATGGATCCCAGCAGTTCTTC
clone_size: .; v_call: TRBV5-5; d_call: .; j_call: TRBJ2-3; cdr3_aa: CASTLQGAGETDTQYF; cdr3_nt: TGTGCCAGCACCCTCCAGGGGGCGGGAGAAACAGATACGCAGTATTTT
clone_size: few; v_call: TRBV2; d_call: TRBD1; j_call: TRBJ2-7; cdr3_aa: CASSADRYYEQYF; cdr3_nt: TGTGCCAGCAGTGCGGACAGGTACTACGAGCAGTACTTC
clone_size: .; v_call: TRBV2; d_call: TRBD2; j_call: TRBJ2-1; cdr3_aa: CASKTGLAGYNEQFF; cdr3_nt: TGTGCCAGCAAGACCGGACTAGCGGGATACAATGAGCAGTTCTTC
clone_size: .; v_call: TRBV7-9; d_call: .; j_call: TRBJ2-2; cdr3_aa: CAPGVPGELFF; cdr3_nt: TGTGCCCCCGGGGTACCCGGGGAGCTGTTTTTT